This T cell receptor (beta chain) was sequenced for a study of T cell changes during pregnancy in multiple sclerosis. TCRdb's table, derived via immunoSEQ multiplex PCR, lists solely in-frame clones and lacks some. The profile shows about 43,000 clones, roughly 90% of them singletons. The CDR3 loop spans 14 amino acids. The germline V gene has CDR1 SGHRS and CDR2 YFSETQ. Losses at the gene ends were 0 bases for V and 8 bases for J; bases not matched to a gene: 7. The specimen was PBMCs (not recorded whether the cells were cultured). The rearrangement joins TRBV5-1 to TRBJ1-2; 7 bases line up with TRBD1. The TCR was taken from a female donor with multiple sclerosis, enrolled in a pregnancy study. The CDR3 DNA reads TGCGCCAGCAGCTTGGAGGGGGCGAGAGAAGGCTACACCTTC. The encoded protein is CASSLEGAREGYTF.